Described below is a single T cell receptor beta chain sequence and its context. No antigen is known for it. 60 Vbeta and 13 Jbeta primers were used in PCR. The assay was immunoSEQ multiplex PCR, and TCRdb's table has in-frame clones only and misses some. The data hold 200,000 or so clones, with about 80% observed a single time. This entry belongs to a study of cytomegalovirus exposure and HLA in healthy donors. Whole-study findings and limits: Earlier analysis found most TCR beta V segments productive about 87% or about 30% of the time. Most TCR sequences proved rare, with some public TCRs found in many donors.

Germline CDR1 and CDR2: SGDLS and YYNGEE. This CDR3 has 15 amino acids. V lost 0 bases to trimming and J lost 3 bases, with 9 bases between them. The clonotype originates from a girl aged 5-17 years in good health and CMV-seronegative. The chain employs TRBV9 and TRBJ2-2; D is undetermined. Sequencing was done on a sample of PBMCs. The CDR3 spells CASSVAVPDTGELFF. CDR3 bases: TGTGCCAGCAGCGTAGCAGTCCCTGACACCGGGGAGCTGTTTTTT.